Shown below are 27 T cell receptor beta chains from a single sample sequenced in a study of blood T cell repertoires in COVID-19. Assay used: immunoSEQ multiplex PCR; TCRdb lists only in-frame clones, some missing. The sample lists about 240,000 clones, about 81% occurring once. Sequences were obtained from peripheral blood. The source is an older woman with active or convalescent COVID-19.

The V gene is TRBV4-1, the J gene TRBJ1-2, with 9 positions matching TRBD1. Germline V gene sequence: CDR1 MGHRA, CDR2 YSYEKL. CDR3 length: 16 residues. After removal of 1 base from V and 8 bases from J, the junction contained 11 bases not matched to a gene. The CDR3 DNA reads TGCGCCAGCAGCCAAGCCTCACAGGGGGCGCAAAGAGGCTACACCTTC. It codes for CASSQASQGAQRGYTF.

The chain has TRBV20-1 and TRBJ2-7, with 7 bases aligning to TRBD1. The CDR3 is 17 amino acids. V lost 3 bases to trimming and J lost 0 bases; unmatched junction nucleotides: 14. CDR1 DFQATT and CDR2 SNEGSKA come from the germline V gene (reference sequence). Here the CDR3 DNA reads TGCAGTGCTAGTTCGGCTGTCGGGACAGTCCGCTCCTACGAGCAGTACTTC. Encoded protein: CSASSAVGTVRSYEQYF.

This clone was detected a few times. The chain joins TRBV5-4 to TRBJ1-2; a possible D gene is TRBD1 (6 bases). Germline V lookup: CDR1 SGHNT, CDR2 YYREEE (reference sequence). V was pared by 0 bases and J by 3 bases, with 9 bases between. The CDR3 length is 14 residues. The CDR3 DNA is TGTGCCAGCAGCTTGGACAGGGACCACTATGGCTACACCTTC. It yields the protein CASSLDRDHYGYTF. Full variable domain (missing parts from reference TRBV5-4 and TRBJ1-2): ETGVTQSPTHLIKTRGQQVTLRCSSQSGHNTVSWYQQALGQGPQFIFQYYREEENGRGNFPPRFSGLQFPNYSSELNVNALELDDSALYLCASSLDRDHYGYTFGSGTRLTVV.

The chain recombines TRBV7-9 with TRBJ1-2; D ambiguous. The V end was cut by 0 bases, the J end by 2 bases, with 10 bases between. CDR3 length: 15 amino acids. Germline V gene data show CDR1 as SEHNR and CDR2 as FQNEAQ (reference sequence). CDR3 bases: TGTGCCAGCAGCTTAGCGATGGCAGGCAACTATGGCTACACCTTC. It specifies CASSLAMAGNYGYTF.

The chain has TRBV27 and TRBJ2-3; a weak D match, TRBD1 (8 bases). The germline V gene encodes CDR1 MNHEY and CDR2 SMNVEV (reference sequence). The CDR3 is made up of 16 amino acids. Trimming left V 4 bases short and J 1 base short, with 15 bases between. The DNA for the CDR3 is TGTGCCAGCAGTTCTCGACAGGGGAGGGGCACAGATACGCAGTATTTT. This translates into CASSSRQGRGTDTQYF.

The CDR3 nucleotides read TGTGCCAGCAGCCTCTGGACTAGCGGGGGGGCGTACCAAGAGACCCAGTACTTC. It encodes CASSLWTSGGAYQETQYF. The chain combines TRBV3-1 (or the pseudogene TRBV3-2) with TRBJ2-5; TRBD2 matches 15 bases. V shed 4 bases, J shed 0 bases, and the junction held 6 bases outside the gene matches. This CDR3 is built from 18 residues. CDR1 LGHDT and CDR2 YNNKEL come from the germline V gene (reference sequence).

This chain uses TRBV19 with TRBJ2-4, with 8 bases that match TRBD1. CDR3 length: 16 amino acids. Germline V gene data show CDR1 as LNHDA and CDR2 as SQIVND (reference sequence). The junction had 6 bases not matched to a gene; V was cut back by 2 bases and J by 3 bases. The CDR3 loop reads CASSIRDRSNKNIQYF. CDR3 DNA sequence: TGTGCCAGTAGTATACGGGACAGGTCTAACAAAAACATTCAGTACTTC.

The chain has TRBV4-1 and TRBJ2-7; no clear D. Germline assignment: CDR1 MGHRA and CDR2 YSYEKL. This CDR3 comprises 14 residues. Trimming shortened V by 4 bases and J by 2 bases, and 12 bases separated the two germline ends. CDR3: CASSRAHGTYEQYF. DNA of the CDR3: TGCGCCAGCAGCCGGGCCCACGGTACCTACGAGCAGTACTTC.

CDR3 loop: CASSQGTDYGYTF. The CDR3 nucleotides read TGTGCCAGCAGCCAAGGGACAGACTATGGCTACACCTTC. The V and J genes are TRBV14 and TRBJ1-2; a weak D match, TRBD1 (6 bases). The germline CDR1 and CDR2 sequences are SGHDN and FVKESK. Trimming pared 1 base from V and 3 bases from J, leaving 6 bases between. This CDR3 contains 13 residues.

V is TRBV18 and J is TRBJ1-1; D unresolved. The CDR3 loop spans 14 amino acids. The germline V gene encodes CDR1 KGHSH and CDR2 LQKENI. The germline V and J ends were trimmed by 5 bases and 4 bases, with 14 bases remaining between them. The CDR3 here is CASSELPTGTEAFF. Written as DNA, the CDR3 is TGTGCCAGCTCAGAGCTGCCTACTGGCACTGAAGCTTTCTTT.

The chain recombines TRBV9 with TRBJ2-2; a possible D gene is TRBD1 (6 bases). Looked up from germline, CDR1 is SGDLS and CDR2 is YYNGEE. CDR3 length: 14 residues. Trimming pared 5 bases from V and 1 base from J, leaving 9 bases between. As DNA, the CDR3 is TGTGCCAGCAGGTGGGGACAGAACACCGGGGAGCTGTTTTTT. Translated: CASRWGQNTGELFF.

This clone has a handful of counts. The rearrangement uses TRBV11-2 and TRBJ1-1, with unresolved D. V was cut by 4 bases and J by 0 bases, with 12 bases left in between. CDR1 and CDR2 (germline): SGHAT, FQNNGV. This CDR3 has 15 residues. CDR3 in amino acids: CASSSQIQMNTEAFF. CDR3 coding DNA: TGTGCCAGCAGCTCCCAAATTCAGATGAACACTGAAGCTTTCTTT.

The CDR3 DNA reads as TGTGCCAGCAGTGAAAGGGGACAGATATCCTACGAGCAGTACTTC. Translated: CASSERGQISYEQYF. This chain links TRBV6-1 with TRBJ2-7; TRBD1 matches 7 bases. CDR1 and CDR2 (germline): MNHNS, SASEGT. The CDR3 contains 15 residues. The V segment lost 2 bases and the J segment 1 base; nucleotides outside the gene matches: 5.

The rearrangement links TRBV10-3 to TRBJ1-5, with 9 bases identical to TRBD1. CDR1 and CDR2 from the germline V gene are ENHRY and SYGVKD. This CDR3 has 15 amino acids. Trimming removed 6 bases from V and 5 bases from J; junction bases left unmatched: 8. DNA for the CDR3: TGTGCCATCAGCCCCGGACAGGGGCGGGATCAGCCCCAGCATTTT. Its protein product is CAISPGQGRDQPQHF.

The chain recombines TRBV9 with TRBJ2-2; 8 positions agree with TRBD2. The CDR3 length is 16 residues. Trimming removed 4 bases from V and 6 bases from J; junction bases left unmatched: 11. The V gene's germline CDR1 is SGDLS and CDR2 YYNGEE. The CDR3 reads CASSPVGSGGPGELFF. The CDR3 region has the DNA TGTGCCAGCAGCCCCGTTGGGAGCGGGGGACCCGGGGAGCTGTTTTTT.

The chain carries TRBV2 and TRBJ1-1; 9 bases match TRBD1. With V trimmed by 2 bases and J by 10 bases, 8 bases remained unmatched. Looked up from germline, CDR1 is SNHLY and CDR2 is FYNNEI. The CDR3 extends over 14 amino acids. CDR3 coding DNA: TGTGCCAGCAGTGAAAGCCGGCCGGGACAGGGAGCTTTCTTT. Translated, it gives CASSESRPGQGAFF. The whole variable domain, remainder taken from reference TRBV2 and TRBJ1-1, is EPEVTQTPSHQVTQMGQEVILRCVPISNHLYFYWYRQILGQKVEFLVSFYNNEISEKSEIFDDQFSVERPDGSNFTLKIRSTKLEDSAMYFCASSESRPGQGAFFGQGTRLTVV.

V and J are TRBV11-2 and TRBJ1-1; D is possibly TRBD1 (5 bases). The CDR3 consists of 16 residues. Deletions cut 5 bases from V and 2 bases from J, with 18 bases between. CDR1 and CDR2 from the germline V gene are SGHAT and FQNNGV. CDR3 DNA sequence: TGTGCCAGCAGCCTACGGGGGGGTCGGGAAAACACTGAAGCTTTCTTT. It specifies CASSLRGGRENTEAFF.

The chain joins TRBV21-1 to TRBJ1-4. TRBV21-1 constitutes a pseudogene. The CDR3 contains 16 residues. The CDR3 DNA reads TGTGCCAGCAGCAAAGTCTGGAGGACAACTAATGAAAAACTGTTTTTT. It encodes CASSKVWRTTNEKLFF.

The gene calls are TRBV10-3 and TRBJ1-1; TRBD1 is a possible D gene (6 bases). The V end was cut by 10 bases, the J end by 5 bases, with 14 bases between. The CDR3 is 12 amino acids. Germline CDR1 and CDR2: ENHRY and SYGVKD. The CDR3 DNA follows: TGTGCCACGGGGAAGGGGGGGACTGAAGCTTTCTTT. Translating it yields CATGKGGTEAFF.

The chain is built from TRBV4-1 and TRBJ1-1; TRBD1 is a possible D gene (6 bases). Trimming shortened V by 2 bases and J by 5 bases, and 18 bases separated the two germline ends. Germline V gene sequence: CDR1 MGHRA, CDR2 YSYEKL. CDR3 length: 16 residues. The CDR3 spells CASSQPLIEGGTEAFF. The DNA of the CDR3 is TGCGCCAGCAGCCAACCACTTATCGAGGGGGGGACTGAAGCTTTCTTT.

V gene TRBV5-1 combines with J gene TRBJ1-4; 10 nucleotides line up with TRBD1. CDR1 and CDR2 from the germline V gene are SGHRS and YFSETQ. The CDR3 runs 15 residues. Germline trimming cut 3 bases from V and 7 bases from J; bases unmatched to any gene: 6. The CDR3 here is CASSSGQGDIEKLFF. The CDR3 DNA is TGCGCCAGCAGCTCAGGACAGGGGGATATTGAAAAACTGTTTTTT.

The V call is TRBV30, the J call TRBJ1-5, with a weak D call TRBD1 (5 bases). Trimming left V 4 bases short and J 9 bases short, with 16 bases between. The CDR3 sequence is 13 residues long. Germline V gene lookup returns CDR1 GTSNPN and CDR2 SVGIG (reference sequence). In nucleotides, the CDR3 is TGTGCCTGGACTATGGGGCCTACCGGGCCCCAGCATTTT. This gives the protein CAWTMGPTGPQHF.

This chain joins TRBV18 and TRBJ1-2, with D perhaps matching TRBD1 (5 bases). V was cut by 0 bases and J by 8 bases, with 13 bases left in between. The CDR3 extends over 14 amino acids. Germline values: CDR1 KGHSH, CDR2 LQKENI. The CDR3, as DNA: TGTGCCAGCTCACCACCGGGGGACTCGCCGGGCTACACCTTC. It yields the protein CASSPPGDSPGYTF.

The chain joins TRBV6-1 to TRBJ1-4; D is perhaps TRBD1 (5 bases). In germline, CDR1 is MNHNS, CDR2 SASEGT. Deletions cut 2 bases from V and 8 bases from J, with 9 bases between. The CDR3 has 13 amino acids. CDR3 loop: CASSEYGQEKLFF. The CDR3, as DNA: TGTGCCAGCAGTGAATATGGACAAGAAAAACTGTTTTTT.

This clone was seen once. The J gene is TRBJ1-5, the V gene TRBV6-2 or TRBV6-3, with 11 positions matching TRBD1. Germline CDR1 and CDR2: MNHEY and SVGEGT. V was clipped by 6 bases and J by 9 bases; unmatched bases: 7. The length of the CDR3 is 14 residues. The CDR3 nucleotides are TGTGCCAGCAGCCTAGGACAGGGGGCAAGGCCCCAGCATTTT. Translated, it gives CASSLGQGARPQHF.

The count of this clone is one. The chain couples TRBV5-1 to TRBJ1-5; 8 bases match TRBD1. Germline V lookup: CDR1 SGHRS, CDR2 YFSETQ. The ends lost 2 bases at V and 3 bases at J; junction bases unmatched: 4. This CDR3 has 15 residues. CDR3 sequence: CASSFGTGNNQPQHF. The CDR3, as DNA: TGCGCCAGCAGCTTCGGGACAGGCAACAATCAGCCCCAGCATTTT.

CDR3 loop: CASSSPRLAGVEGELFF. CDR3 in DNA: TGTGCCAGCAGCTCCCCTAGACTAGCGGGGGTTGAGGGGGAGCTGTTTTTT. The gene calls are TRBV7-8 and TRBJ2-2; TRBD2 matches 12 bases. The CDR3 is made up of 17 amino acids. The germline V gene encodes CDR1 SGHVS and CDR2 FQNEAQ. V lost 4 bases and J lost 8; bases outside the gene matches: 11.